This TCR beta chain was retrieved from a study of CD8 T cells in ankylosing spondylitis. General observations from the study: Seemingly distinctive of ankylosing spondylitis blood was a TCR beta motif formed by eight highly homologous variants. The clones that were linked to disease were reported to be significantly enriched in matched synovial fluid samples from ankylosing spondylitis patients.

TCRdb re-called the 5' RACE reads through MiXCR, storing one row per CDR3 protein. The data show roughly 130,000 distinct CDR3 sequences, around 7% seen once. The CDR3 runs to 15 residues. J gave up 4 bases and V 4 bases, and 7 bases lay outside the gene matches. The germline V gene encodes CDR1 SQVTM and CDR2 ANQGSEA. The table lists this clonotype with many counts. No antigen is known for it. This receptor was taken from a male donor with ankylosing spondylitis or in good health (not recorded which). The rearrangement links TRBV29-1 to TRBJ2-3, with 11 bases aligning to TRBD1. The source material was blood, either unsorted or a sorted T cell fraction (not recorded which). The CDR3 DNA is TGCAGCGTTGCAGCCGGGACAGGGGGACCAGATACGCAGTATTTT. It codes for CSVAAGTGGPDTQYF.